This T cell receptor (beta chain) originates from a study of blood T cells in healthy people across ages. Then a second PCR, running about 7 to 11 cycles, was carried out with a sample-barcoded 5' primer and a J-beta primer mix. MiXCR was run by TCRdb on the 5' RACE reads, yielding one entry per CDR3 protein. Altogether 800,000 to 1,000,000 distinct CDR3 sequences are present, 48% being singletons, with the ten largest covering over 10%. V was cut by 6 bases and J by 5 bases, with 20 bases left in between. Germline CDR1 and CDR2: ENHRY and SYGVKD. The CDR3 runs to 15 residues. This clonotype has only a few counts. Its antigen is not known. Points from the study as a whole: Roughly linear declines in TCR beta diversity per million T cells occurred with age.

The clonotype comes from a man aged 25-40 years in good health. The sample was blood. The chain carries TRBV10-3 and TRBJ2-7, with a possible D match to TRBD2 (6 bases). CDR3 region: CAIRDAGPPTNEQYF. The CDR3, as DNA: TGTGCCATCAGAGACGCGGGGCCGCCGACGAACGAGCAGTACTTC.